This TCR beta chain was obtained from a study of CD8 T cells in ankylosing spondylitis (dated by TCRdb to about 2017). In terms of the full investigation: The study set out to find disease-linked TCR variants by profiling T cell receptor beta repertoires in ankylosing spondylitis patients and healthy donors. In total, the full study cohort was made up of over a hundred healthy donors and 25 ankylosing spondylitis patients. Samples of peripheral blood were taken, and for ankylosing spondylitis patients, synovial fluid was collected as well.

Synovial fluid samples were paired with blood samples taken from the same ankylosing spondylitis patients. The sequencer was an Illumina HiSeq 2500. Quantitative 5'-RACE with molecular barcodes was used to prepare TCR beta libraries. The published analysis was carried out like this. To identify disease-linked TCR variants, a new computational method was used, one built on a probabilistic model of VDJ rearrangement. TCRdb passed the public sequencing reads through fastp at Q25 and MiXCR, retaining productive beta sequences. For every CDR3 protein sequence, its rows merge into one entry that carries the most common genes and DNA. What appears here as the V and J calls and clone size reflects TCRdb's work, not the paper's. The sample table shows about 160,000 distinct CDR3 sequences, and under 55% are seen once. The ten most abundant clones make up around 15% of the sample. Worth noting for this clonotype: There is no known antigen for this receptor. Within one base of it there is no much larger clone, and no base qualities were kept.

General conclusions and limits of the study: The disease-linked clones were reported to be significantly enriched in matched synovial fluid samples from ankylosing spondylitis patients. A TCR beta motif made up of eight highly homologous amino acid variants appeared to be characteristic of blood from ankylosing spondylitis patients. Some motif variants were previously reported in synovial fluid and blood of reactive arthritis patients, suggesting common disease-initiation mechanisms. The disease-linked clones showed a CD8+ phenotype and occurred at relatively low frequencies in peripheral blood.

Ends trimmed: V by 6 bases, J by 7 bases; bases unmatched to a gene: 8. From cysteine to phenylalanine, the CDR3 is 15 amino acids long. Only the CDR3 portion is preserved as DNA: 45 bases, with reading frame beginning at the first base. The chain uses TRBV12-3 or TRBV12-4 and TRBJ1-4; TRBD1 matches 10 bases in the middle. The receptor comes from a male donor with ankylosing spondylitis. Sequencing was carried out using synovial fluid, either unsorted or a sorted T cell fraction (not recorded which). The CDR3 sequence is CASRETGGAGEKLFF. The nucleotide sequence reads as follows: TGTGCCAGCAGAGAGACAGGGGGCGCAGGTGAAAAACTGTTTTTT.